This entry concerns a single T cell receptor (beta chain). Its matching antigen is unknown. The entry originates in a study of cytomegalovirus exposure and HLA in healthy donors. Study findings and constraints: V- and J-gene trimming of TCR beta was linked (in a later analysis) to a missense DCLRE1C variant. Cytomegalovirus status was reportedly diagnosed by the classifier with high sensitivity and specificity.

A multiplex PCR was run with 60 Vbeta primers and 13 Jbeta primers. Per the authors' pipeline: A later analysis counted around 74 million unique TCR beta chains, 9.5 million to 13 million shared. Profiling relied on immunoSEQ multiplex PCR, and the TCRdb table lists in-frame clones only, not all of them. The V and J calls and clone size were taken over from that table, and D and trimming were inferred from the DNA. The sample's table shows under 90,000 clones. V lost 1 base to trimming and J lost 2 bases; unmatched junction nucleotides: 2. This CDR3 is built from 14 residues. Germline V lookup: CDR1 GTSNPN, CDR2 SVGIG (reference sequence).

The TCR originated in a female donor in good health and CMV-seropositive. This rearrangement joins TRBV30 to TRBJ2-1; 7 positions match TRBD1. The sequenced sample was PBMCs. The CDR3 spells CAWSADRTYNEQFF. CDR3 bases: TGTGCCTGGAGTGCGGACAGGACCTACAATGAGCAGTTCTTC. Complete variable domain (other parts from reference TRBV30 and TRBJ2-1): SQTIHQWPATLVQPVGSPLSLECTVEGTSNPNLYWYRQAAGRGLQLLFYSVGIGQISSEVPQNLSASRPQDRQFILSSKKLLLSDSGFYLCAWSADRTYNEQFFGPGTRLTVL.